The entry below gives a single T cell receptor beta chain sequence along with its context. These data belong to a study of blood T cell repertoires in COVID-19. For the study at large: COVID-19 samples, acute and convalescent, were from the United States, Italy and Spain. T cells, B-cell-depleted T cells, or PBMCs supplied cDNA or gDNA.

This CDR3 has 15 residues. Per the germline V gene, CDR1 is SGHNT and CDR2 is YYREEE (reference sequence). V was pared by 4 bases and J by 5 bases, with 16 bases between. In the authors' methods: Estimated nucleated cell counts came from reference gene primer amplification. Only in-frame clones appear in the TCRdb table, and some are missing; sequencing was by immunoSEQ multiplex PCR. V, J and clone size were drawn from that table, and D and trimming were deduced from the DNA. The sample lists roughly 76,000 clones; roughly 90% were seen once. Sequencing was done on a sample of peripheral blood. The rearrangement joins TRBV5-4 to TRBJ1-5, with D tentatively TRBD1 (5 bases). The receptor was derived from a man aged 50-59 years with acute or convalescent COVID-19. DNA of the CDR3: TGTGCCAGCAGCCCAGGATCAGGGTTCGATCAGCCCCAGCATTTT. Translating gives CASSPGSGFDQPQHF. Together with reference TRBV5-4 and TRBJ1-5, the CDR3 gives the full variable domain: ETGVTQSPTHLIKTRGQQVTLRCSSQSGHNTVSWYQQALGQGPQFIFQYYREEENGRGNFPPRFSGLQFPNYSSELNVNALELDDSALYLCASSPGSGFDQPQHFGDGTRLSIL.